The 2 T cell receptor beta chains listed next were all sequenced from one sample in a study of cytomegalovirus exposure and HLA in healthy donors. The PCR was carried out with 60 Vbeta primers and 13 Jbeta primers. Profiling relied on immunoSEQ multiplex PCR, and the TCRdb table lists in-frame clones only, not all of them. The repertoire holds over 60,000 clones, with 65% to 80% as singletons. The sequenced sample consisted of PBMCs. The receptors originated from a man in his 70s in good health and CMV-seronegative.

The J gene is TRBJ2-3, the V gene TRBV2; D remains ambiguous. The CDR3 spans 14 residues. Looked up from germline, CDR1 is SNHLY and CDR2 is FYNNEI. V dropped 4 bases and J dropped 0 bases, with 8 bases sitting between them. The CDR3 nucleotides are TGTGCCAGCAGTGGGCTCCCTAGCACAGATACGCAGTATTTT. As protein: CASSGLPSTDTQYF.

The V call is TRBV9, the J call TRBJ2-3; TRBD1 is a possible D gene (6 bases). The germline V gene encodes CDR1 SGDLS and CDR2 YYNGEE. V was pared by 3 bases and J by 3 bases, with 23 bases between. The CDR3 sequence is 18 residues long. This chain's CDR3 is CASSAPRDKGWRTDTQYF. Written as DNA, the CDR3 is TGTGCCAGCAGCGCTCCCAGGGACAAGGGGTGGAGGACAGATACGCAGTATTTT. The variable domain in full, completed from reference TRBV9 and TRBJ2-3, reads DSGVTQTPKHLITATGQRVTLRCSPRSGDLSVYWYQQSLDQGLQFLIQYYNGEERAKGNILERFSAQQFPDLHSELNLSSLELGDSALYFCASSAPRDKGWRTDTQYFGPGTRLTVL.